This T cell receptor beta chain emerged from a study of blood T cell repertoires in COVID-19. Turning to the study itself: Donors in the United States, Italy and Spain gave samples during acute or convalescent COVID-19. PBMCs, B-cell-depleted T cells, or T cells provided the cDNA or gDNA that made up the material.

Under the authors' procedure: From reference gene primer amplification, estimates of nucleated cell counts were derived. Libraries were prepared by immunoSEQ multiplex PCR; TCRdb keeps only in-frame clonotypes and omits some of them. V and J calls and clone size are those listed in that table; D and trimming were worked out from the DNA. Seen here are roughly 200,000 clones, 88% observed once, and the top ten hold about 1.5%. This CDR3 contains 16 residues. CDR1 and CDR2 (germline): MNHEY, SMNVEV (reference sequence). Losses at the gene ends were 3 bases for V and 2 bases for J; bases not matched to a gene: 7.

Material for sequencing was peripheral blood. The clonotype originates from a man between 18 and 29 years old with active or convalescent COVID-19. This rearrangement joins TRBV27 to TRBJ2-4; 7 nucleotides match TRBD2. The DNA of the CDR3 is TGTGCCAGCAGTTTGGGGGGGGTTTCAACCAAAAACATTCAGTACTTC. Amino acid sequence: CASSLGGVSTKNIQYF.